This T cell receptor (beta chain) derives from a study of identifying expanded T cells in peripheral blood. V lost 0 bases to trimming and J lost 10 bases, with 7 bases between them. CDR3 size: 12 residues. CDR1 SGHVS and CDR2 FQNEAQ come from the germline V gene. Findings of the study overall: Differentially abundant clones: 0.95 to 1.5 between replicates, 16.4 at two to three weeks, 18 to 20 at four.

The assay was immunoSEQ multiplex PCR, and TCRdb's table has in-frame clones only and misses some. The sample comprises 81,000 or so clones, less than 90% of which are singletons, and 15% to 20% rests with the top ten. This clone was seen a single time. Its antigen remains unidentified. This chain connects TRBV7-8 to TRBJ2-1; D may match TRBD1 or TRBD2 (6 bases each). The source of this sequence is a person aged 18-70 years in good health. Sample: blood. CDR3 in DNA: TGTGCCAGCAGCTTAGCCGGGGGCGAGCAGTTCTTC. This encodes CASSLAGGEQFF.